This TCR beta chain was identified during a study of OX40 agonist ivuxolimab in advanced cancers. Across the study: Ivuxolimab was administered intravenously to patients at 0.01 to 10 mg/kg every 2 weeks. Aged 23 to 79 with a mean of around 60 years, they were about 80% male.

Comment on this clone: Its antigen remains unknown.

Study observations and caveats: More expanded clones were found, on average, in CD8+ than in CD4+ T cells.

Peripheral blood came from all dose cohorts at three timepoints. The CDR3 loop spans 16 amino acids. TCRdb keeps only in-frame clones here, not all; method: immunoSEQ multiplex PCR. Of about 35,000 clones detected, 85% to 95% appear once; the ten largest clones hold roughly 4.2%. The chain uses TRBV21-1 and TRBJ2-5; TRBD1 is the table's D call and was not checked against the DNA. TRBV21-1 is a known pseudogene. This sequence was found in an adult with an advanced solid tumor such as melanoma, head and neck, liver or kidney cancer. Sequencing was performed on CD4+ or CD8+ T cells sorted from blood, taken in a trial of the OX40 agonist ivuxolimab. The CDR3 is CASSRVTGTAKETQYF. CDR3 nucleotides: TGTGCCAGCAGCCGTGTAACCGGGACAGCAAAAGAGACCCAGTACTTC.